This is a list of T cell receptor beta chains from one sample in a study of blood T cell repertoires in COVID-19. Repertoires were generated with immunoSEQ multiplex PCR, while TCRdb's copy carries only in-frame clones and drops some. Of 400,000 to 500,000 clones listed, 88% were seen once; the top ten hold approximately 1.5%. Sequencing was carried out using PBMCs or T cells enriched from blood (not recorded which). These receptors all stem from a woman aged 18-29 years who had been exposed to COVID-19. The CDR3 runs from the conserved cysteine through the conserved F or W. A D gene is named only where the DNA matches it firmly. Clone size is not always given. Where it is, it says once, few, many or a class for expanded clones.

>TRBV19|TRBJ2-7|-|-
CASRDGATGSYEQYF
TGTGCCAGTAGAGATGGGGCGACAGGTTCCTACGAGCAGTACTTC
>TRBV24-1|TRBJ1-2|-|-
CATSDFAGYGYTF
TGTGCCACCAGTGATTTCGCCGGCTATGGCTACACCTTC
>TRBV30|TRBJ1-5|TRBD1|-
CAWSGGDRWSTQPQHF
TGTGCCTGGAGTGGGGGGGACAGATGGTCCACTCAGCCCCAGCATTTT
>TRBV6-2/TRBV6-3|TRBJ2-7|-|-
CASSPRAYEQYF
TGTGCCAGCAGTCCACGGGCCTACGAGCAGTACTTC
>TRBV28|TRBJ2-1|TRBD2|few
CASRGTSGYNEQFF
TGTGCCAGCAGAGGGACTAGCGGATACAATGAGCAGTTCTTC
>TRBV7-9|TRBJ2-7|TRBD2|-
CASSSLTGGFFEQYF
TGTGCCAGCAGCTCTCTGACGGGGGGGTTTTTTGAGCAGTACTTC
>TRBV28|TRBJ1-2|-|-
CASSSPGGYGYTF
TGTGCCAGCAGTAGCCCCGGAGGCTATGGCTACACCTTC
>TRBV28|TRBJ1-2|TRBD1|-
CASSSVGQGVSYGYTF
TGTGCCAGCAGCTCGGTCGGACAGGGGGTTAGTTATGGCTACACCTTC
>TRBV7-3|TRBJ1-5|-|-
CASSPGQNQPQHF
TGTGCCAGCAGCCCGGGACAAAATCAGCCCCAGCATTTT
>TRBV6-5|TRBJ2-1|TRBD1|once
CASSPGQGRYNEQFF
TGTGCCAGCAGTCCCGGACAGGGTCGATACAATGAGCAGTTCTTC
>TRBV2|TRBJ2-1|TRBD1|-
CASSGDRGVEEQFF
TGTGCCAGCAGTGGGGACAGGGGGGTCGAGGAGCAGTTCTTC
>TRBV14|TRBJ2-7|-|-
CASSQPRPPYEQYF
TGTGCCAGCAGCCAACCTAGACCCCCCTACGAGCAGTACTTC
>TRBV12-3/TRBV12-4|TRBJ2-7|-|-
CASSPTGNEQYF
TGTGCCAGCAGTCCAACAGGGAACGAGCAGTACTTC
>TRBV25-1|TRBJ2-2|-|once
CASSESVSPRTGELFF
TGTGCCAGCAGTGAATCCGTAAGTCCCAGGACCGGGGAGCTGTTTTTT
>TRBV23-1|TRBJ2-7|-|once
CASSPLLGWGDYEQYF
TGCGCCAGCAGCCCTCTTTTAGGGTGGGGGGACTACGAGCAGTACTTC
>TRBV29-1|TRBJ2-4|-|-
CSVEEGSVNIQYF
TGCAGCGTTGAGGAGGGGTCGGTAAACATTCAGTACTTC
>TRBV28|TRBJ2-7|TRBD1|once
CASSSTGYLLYEQYF
TGTGCCAGCAGCTCGACAGGGTATCTCCTTTACGAGCAGTACTTC
>TRBV10-3|TRBJ2-3|-|-
CATTARDTDTQYF
TGTGCCACTACCGCGAGGGACACAGATACGCAGTATTTT
>TRBV28|TRBJ2-3|-|-
CASTSYGQHTNAVTDTQYF
TGTGCCAGCACTTCCTACGGACAACATACTAACGCGGTGACAGATACGCAGTATTTT
>TRBV10-1|TRBJ1-1|-|-
CASSAVRANTEAFF
TGCGCCAGCAGTGCTGTCAGGGCGAACACTGAAGCTTTCTTT
>TRBV5-8|TRBJ2-5|TRBD1|-
CASSPYRQGETQYF
TGTGCCAGCAGCCCGTACAGACAGGGGGAGACCCAGTACTTC
>TRBV5-5|TRBJ2-2|-|-
CASSSPRVVLAWELFF
TGTGCCAGCAGCTCCCCTAGGGTTGTGCTAGCGTGGGAGCTGTTTTTT
>TRBV18|TRBJ2-1|TRBD2|-
CASFPVAGGYNEQFF
TGTGCCAGCTTCCCTGTAGCGGGAGGGTACAATGAGCAGTTCTTC
>TRBV18|TRBJ1-2|-|once
CASSPSNEYGYTF
TGTGCCAGCTCACCGTCTAATGAGTATGGCTACACCTTC
>TRBV2|TRBJ1-2|-|-
CASSEPPSNYGYTF
TGTGCCAGCAGTGAACCCCCCAGTAACTATGGCTACACCTTC
>TRBV28|TRBJ2-3|TRBD1|-
CASSSGQAKGDTQYF
TGTGCCAGCAGCTCCGGACAGGCAAAAGGGGATACGCAGTATTTT
>TRBV7-9|TRBJ2-7|-|-
CASSLQATQYF
TGTGCCAGCAGCTTGCAGGCGACGCAGTACTTC
>TRBV2|TRBJ1-1|-|-
CASSARGAGNTEAFF
TGTGCCAGCAGCGCTCGGGGGGCGGGGAACACTGAAGCTTTCTTT
>TRBV10-1|TRBJ2-2|TRBD1|-
CASSEGTGGGLRELFF
TGCGCCAGCAGTGAAGGGACAGGGGGTGGCCTACGGGAGCTGTTTTTT
>TRBV6-4|TRBJ2-1|TRBD2|-
CASSDGIAGVGEQFF
TGTGCCAGCAGTGACGGAATAGCGGGAGTAGGTGAGCAGTTCTTC
>TRBV19|TRBJ2-4|-|once
CASSIGEFKGVQNIQYF
TGTGCCAGTAGTATTGGGGAATTTAAGGGAGTACAAAACATTCAGTACTTC
>TRBV2|TRBJ2-7|TRBD1|-
CASIGQGVNEQYF
TGTGCCAGCATTGGACAGGGAGTCAACGAGCAGTACTTC
>TRBV19|TRBJ1-1|TRBD1|-
CASRPGQGTEAFF
TGTGCCAGTAGACCGGGACAGGGAACTGAAGCTTTCTTT
>TRBV4-1|TRBJ1-4|-|once
CASSQVSYNEKLFF
TGCGCCAGCAGCCAAGTCTCGTATAATGAAAAACTGTTTTTT
>TRBV28|TRBJ1-5|-|-
CASSFPFLGGNQPQHF
TGTGCCAGCAGTTTCCCCTTTCTGGGCGGCAATCAGCCCCAGCATTTT
>TRBV5-6|TRBJ2-1|TRBD2|-
CASSLPAAGNSYNEQFF
TGTGCCAGCAGCCTTCCCGCAGCGGGGAACTCCTACAATGAGCAGTTCTTC
>TRBV30|TRBJ2-7|-|few
CAWSFRYEQYF
TGTGCCTGGAGTTTCAGGTACGAGCAGTACTTC
>TRBV7-2|TRBJ1-2|-|-
CASSLGSFTVTVDYGYTF
TGTGCCAGCAGCTTAGGAAGTTTTACAGTCACTGTAGACTATGGCTACACCTTC
>TRBV5-1|TRBJ2-3|TRBD2|-
CASSLRTSGTVTDTQYF
TGCGCCAGCAGCCTCCGGACTAGCGGGACGGTGACAGATACGCAGTATTTT
>TRBV11-2|TRBJ1-1|-|few
CASSLTGSPNTEAFF
TGTGCCAGCAGCTTAACAGGGTCTCCGAACACTGAAGCTTTCTTT
>TRBV29-1|TRBJ1-2|TRBD1|-
CSASTGDYGYTF
TGCAGCGCTTCGACAGGGGACTATGGCTACACCTTC
>TRBV19|TRBJ2-5|-|-
CASSGPSGETQYF
TGTGCCAGTAGTGGGCCGAGCGGGGAGACCCAGTACTTC
>TRBV28|TRBJ2-7|TRBD2|once
CASSPGGAGGSYEQYF
TGTGCCAGCAGCCCCGGGGGGGCCGGTGGCTCCTACGAGCAGTACTTC
>TRBV3-1/TRBV3-2|TRBJ2-7|TRBD1|-
CASSQGTGTGGYEQYF
TGTGCCAGCAGCCAAGGGACCGGGACAGGGGGGTACGAGCAGTACTTC
>TRBV15|TRBJ2-7|TRBD2|-
CATSRAHGTRVLSYEQYF
TGTGCCACCAGCAGAGCCCACGGGACTAGGGTGCTCTCCTACGAGCAGTACTTC
>TRBV5-6|TRBJ1-5|TRBD1|-
CASSLGTGDMYGNQPQHF
TGTGCCAGCAGCTTGGGGACAGGGGATATGTATGGCAATCAGCCCCAGCATTTT
>TRBV4-1|TRBJ2-3|TRBD1|-
CASSGPGTGSTDTQYF
TGCGCCAGCAGCGGGCCCGGGACAGGCAGCACAGATACGCAGTATTTT
>TRBV12-3/TRBV12-4|TRBJ2-5|-|-
CASSDNQETQYF
TGTGCCAGCAGCGACAATCAAGAGACCCAGTACTTC
>TRBV5-6|TRBJ1-2|-|-
CASSPPDSNGYTF
TGTGCCAGCAGCCCCCCGGACAGTAATGGCTACACCTTC
>TRBV28|TRBJ2-2|-|-
CASSLGGAPNTGELFF
TGTGCCAGCAGTCTAGGAGGGGCTCCGAACACCGGGGAGCTGTTTTTT
>TRBV5-4|TRBJ2-1|-|few
CASSLLVGVVYNEQFF
TGTGCCAGCAGCTTGCTTGTCGGGGTGGTCTACAATGAGCAGTTCTTC
>TRBV2|TRBJ2-7|-|-
CASSERSEYEQYF
TGTGCCAGCAGTGAACGTTCAGAATACGAGCAGTACTTC
>TRBV7-9|TRBJ2-7|TRBD1|once
CASSLTGPNEQYF
TGTGCCAGCAGCTTGACAGGGCCGAACGAGCAGTACTTC
>TRBV7-8|TRBJ2-1|-|-
CASSALGTPAYNEQFF
TGTGCCAGCAGCGCCCTAGGGACTCCCGCCTACAATGAGCAGTTCTTC
>TRBV7-3|TRBJ2-1|-|-
CASSQGKTGTNYNEQFF
TGTGCCAGCAGCCAGGGGAAGACCGGGACCAACTACAATGAGCAGTTCTTC
>TRBV4-2|TRBJ1-2|TRBD1|-
CASSLLGQAGYGYTF
TGTGCCAGCAGCCTCCTGGGACAGGCGGGCTATGGCTACACCTTC
>TRBV30|TRBJ1-6|-|-
CAWSVLGGSSPLHF
TGTGCCTGGAGTGTACTGGGGGGGAGTTCACCCCTCCACTTT